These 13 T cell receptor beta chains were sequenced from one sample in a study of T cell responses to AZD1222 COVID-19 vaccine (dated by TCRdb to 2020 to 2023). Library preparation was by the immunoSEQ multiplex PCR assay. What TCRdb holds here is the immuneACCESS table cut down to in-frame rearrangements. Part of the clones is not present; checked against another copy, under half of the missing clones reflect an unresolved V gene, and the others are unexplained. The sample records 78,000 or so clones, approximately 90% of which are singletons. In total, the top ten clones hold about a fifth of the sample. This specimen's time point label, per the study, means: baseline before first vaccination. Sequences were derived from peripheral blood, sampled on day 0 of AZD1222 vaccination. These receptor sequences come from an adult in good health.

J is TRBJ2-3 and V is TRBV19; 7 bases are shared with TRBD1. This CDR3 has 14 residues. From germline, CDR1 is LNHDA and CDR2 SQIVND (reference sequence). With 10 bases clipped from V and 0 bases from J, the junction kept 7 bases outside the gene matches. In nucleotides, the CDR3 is TGTGCCACCACGACAGGGATTAGCACAGATACGCAGTATTTT. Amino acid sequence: CATTTGISTDTQYF. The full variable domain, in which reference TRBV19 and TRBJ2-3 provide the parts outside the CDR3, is DGGITQSPKYLFRKEGQNVTLSCEQNLNHDAMYWYRQDPGQGLRLIYYSQIVNDFQKGDIAEGYSVSREKKESFPLTVTSAQKNPTAFYLCATTTGISTDTQYFGPGTRLTVL.

The CDR3 loop reads CASSPPGPSSYEQYF. CDR3 nucleotide sequence: TGTGCCAGCAGCCCCCCAGGGCCCTCTTCCTACGAGCAGTACTTC. V is TRBV7-3 and J is TRBJ2-7; D is possibly TRBD1 (5 bases). Germline values: CDR1 SGHTA, CDR2 FQGTGA. Deletions cut 5 bases from V and 1 base from J, with 15 bases between. This CDR3 is built from 15 residues.

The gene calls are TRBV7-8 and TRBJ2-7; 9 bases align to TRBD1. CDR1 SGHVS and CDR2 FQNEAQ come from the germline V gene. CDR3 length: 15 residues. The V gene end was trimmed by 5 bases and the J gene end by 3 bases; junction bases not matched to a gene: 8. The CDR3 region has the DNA TGTGCCAGCAGCCCTAGGGGACAGGGTCTCTACGAGCAGTACTTC. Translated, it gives CASSPRGQGLYEQYF.

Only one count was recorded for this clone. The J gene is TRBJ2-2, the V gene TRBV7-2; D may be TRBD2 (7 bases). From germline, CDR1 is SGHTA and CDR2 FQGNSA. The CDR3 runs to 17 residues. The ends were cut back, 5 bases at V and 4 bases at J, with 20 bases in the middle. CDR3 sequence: CASSPEGGGAGTGELFF. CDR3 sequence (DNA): TGTGCCAGCAGCCCAGAGGGAGGGGGGGCTGGCACCGGGGAGCTGTTTTTT.

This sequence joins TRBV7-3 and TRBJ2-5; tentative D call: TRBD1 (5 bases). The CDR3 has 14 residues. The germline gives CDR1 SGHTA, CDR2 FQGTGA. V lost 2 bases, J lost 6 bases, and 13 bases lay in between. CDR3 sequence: CASSLGAQSQTQYF. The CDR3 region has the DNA TGTGCCAGCAGCTTAGGGGCTCAATCGCAGACCCAGTACTTC.

The CDR3 spells CASTDRNSPLHF. Written as DNA, the CDR3 is TGTGCCAGTACGGACAGGAATTCACCCCTCCACTTT. V is TRBV19 and J is TRBJ1-6; 7 bases line up with TRBD1. Trimming took 7 bases from V and 7 from J; bases not matched to a gene: 1. CDR3 size: 12 residues. The V gene's germline CDR1 is LNHDA and CDR2 SQIVND (reference sequence).

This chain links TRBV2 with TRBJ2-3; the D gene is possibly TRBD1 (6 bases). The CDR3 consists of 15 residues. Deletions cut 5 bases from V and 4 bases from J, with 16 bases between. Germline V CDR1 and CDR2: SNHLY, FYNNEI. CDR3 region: CASSPTGMAADTQYF. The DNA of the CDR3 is TGTGCCAGCAGTCCTACAGGGATGGCTGCAGATACGCAGTATTTT.

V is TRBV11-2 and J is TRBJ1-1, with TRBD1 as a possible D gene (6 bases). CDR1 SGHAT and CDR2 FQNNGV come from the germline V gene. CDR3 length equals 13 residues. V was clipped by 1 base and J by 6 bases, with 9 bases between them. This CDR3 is CASSLVGGSEAFF. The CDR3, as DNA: TGTGCCAGCAGCTTAGTTGGGGGCTCTGAAGCTTTCTTT.

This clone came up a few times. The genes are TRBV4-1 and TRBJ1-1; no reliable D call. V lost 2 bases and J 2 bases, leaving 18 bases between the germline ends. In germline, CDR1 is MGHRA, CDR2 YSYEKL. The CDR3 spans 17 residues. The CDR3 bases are TGCGCCAGCAGCCAAAACCCAGCGGCTACAAAAAACACTGAAGCTTTCTTT. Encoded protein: CASSQNPAATKNTEAFF.

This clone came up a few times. The CDR3, as DNA: TGCGCCAGCAGCCAAGAGGCAGGGATCGCCTATAATTCACCCCTCCACTTT. Translation: CASSQEAGIAYNSPLHF. The chain links TRBV4-3 to TRBJ1-6, with a weak D call TRBD1 (5 bases). Germline lookup yields CDR1 LGHNA and CDR2 YSLEER. Trimming took 0 bases from V and 2 from J, leaving 11 bases between them. The CDR3 covers 17 residues.

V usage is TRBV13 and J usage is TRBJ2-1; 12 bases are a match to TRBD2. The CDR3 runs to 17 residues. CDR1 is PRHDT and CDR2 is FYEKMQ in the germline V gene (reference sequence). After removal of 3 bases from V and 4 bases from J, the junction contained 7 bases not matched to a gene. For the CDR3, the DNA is TGTGCCAGCAGCTTCTTACGACTAGCGGGAGAATACAATGAGCAGTTCTTC. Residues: CASSFLRLAGEYNEQFF.

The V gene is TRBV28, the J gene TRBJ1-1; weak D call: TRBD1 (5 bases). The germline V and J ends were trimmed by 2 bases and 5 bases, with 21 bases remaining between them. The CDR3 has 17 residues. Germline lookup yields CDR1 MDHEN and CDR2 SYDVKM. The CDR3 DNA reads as TGTGCCAGCAGTTTAGTCCCCAGGGTAGTTTCGAGTACTGAAGCTTTCTTT. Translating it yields CASSLVPRVVSSTEAFF.

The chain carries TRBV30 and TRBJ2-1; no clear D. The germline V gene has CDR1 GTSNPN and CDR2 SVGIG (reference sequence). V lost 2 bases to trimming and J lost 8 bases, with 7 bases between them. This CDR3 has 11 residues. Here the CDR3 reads CAWSSLDEQFF. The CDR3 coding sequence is TGTGCCTGGAGTTCCCTTGATGAGCAGTTCTTC.